This entry features one TCR beta chain sequence. CDR1 is LNHDA and CDR2 is SQIVND in the germline V gene (reference sequence). This CDR3 comprises 14 residues. The record originates from a study of T cell changes during pregnancy in multiple sclerosis. TCRdb's table, derived via immunoSEQ multiplex PCR, lists solely in-frame clones and lacks some. The data show over 70,000 clones, 94% seen once. The rearrangement uses TRBV19 and TRBJ1-1; TRBD1 might be the D (6 bases). The receptor comes from a female donor with multiple sclerosis, enrolled in a pregnancy study. The material sequenced was peripheral blood, taken in the third trimester of pregnancy. The CDR3 bases are TGTGCGGGAATGGGGGGGGGCTCGCACACTGAAGCTTTCTTT. This sequence encodes CAGMGGGSHTEAFF.